This T cell receptor (beta chain) was sequenced during a study of a mutant IDH1 vaccine in newly diagnosed glioma. At the level of the study: Antecedent treatment encompassed radiotherapy, temozolomide, or their combination; the majority received both.

Using immunoSEQ multiplex PCR, the repertoire was profiled, and TCRdb retains in-frame clones only, with some absent. Altogether more than 50,000 clones are present, 75% to 85% being singletons, with the ten largest covering roughly 5.7%. The CDR3 contains 17 residues. V was clipped by 5 bases and J by 1 base; unmatched bases: 9. CDR1 and CDR2 (germline): SGHAT, FQDESV (reference sequence). About this clone itself: Its antigen is not known.

As to time point: week 11, during vaccination. Vaccination used 300 ug of mutant IDH1 20-mer peptide per dose, with topical imiquimod. Sample: PBMCs, taken from a glioma patient whose treatment included an IDH1 peptide vaccine. The genes are TRBV11-1 and TRBJ2-1; 9 bases fit TRBD2. The TCR comes from a man aged 50 or older with glioma. The CDR3 coding sequence is TGTGCCAGCAGCCGAGTAGCGGGGGCCGATTCCTACAATGAGCAGTTCTTC. Protein sequence: CASSRVAGADSYNEQFF. The variable domain in full, with the rest retrieved from reference TRBV11-1 and TRBJ2-1, is EAEVAQSPRYKITEKSQAVAFWCDPISGHATLYWYRQILGQGPELLVQFQDESVVDDSQLPKDRFSAERLKGVDSTLKIQPAELGDSAMYLCASSRVAGADSYNEQFFGPGTRLTVL.